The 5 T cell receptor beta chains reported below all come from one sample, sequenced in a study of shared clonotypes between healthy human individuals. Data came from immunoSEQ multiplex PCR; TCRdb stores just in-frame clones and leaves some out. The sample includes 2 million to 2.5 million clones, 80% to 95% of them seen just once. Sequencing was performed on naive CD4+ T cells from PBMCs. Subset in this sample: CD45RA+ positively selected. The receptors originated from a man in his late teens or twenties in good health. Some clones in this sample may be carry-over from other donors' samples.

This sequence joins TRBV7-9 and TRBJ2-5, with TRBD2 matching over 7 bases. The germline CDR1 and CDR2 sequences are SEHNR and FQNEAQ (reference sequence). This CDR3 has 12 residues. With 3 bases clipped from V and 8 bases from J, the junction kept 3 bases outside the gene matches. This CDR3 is CASSLSGATQYF. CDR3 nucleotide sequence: TGTGCCAGCAGCTTGAGCGGGGCCACCCAGTACTTC.

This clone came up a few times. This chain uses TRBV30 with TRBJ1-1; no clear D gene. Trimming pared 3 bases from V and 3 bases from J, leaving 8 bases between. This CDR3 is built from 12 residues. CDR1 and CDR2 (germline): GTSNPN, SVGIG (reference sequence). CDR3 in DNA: TGTGCCTGGAGACAGACGGACACTGAAGCTTTCTTT. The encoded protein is CAWRQTDTEAFF.

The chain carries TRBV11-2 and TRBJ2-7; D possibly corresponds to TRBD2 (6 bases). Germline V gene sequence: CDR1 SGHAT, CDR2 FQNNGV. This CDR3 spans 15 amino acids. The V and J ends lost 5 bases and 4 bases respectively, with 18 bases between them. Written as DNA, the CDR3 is TGTGCCAGCAGCCTATCAGCGGGCGCCCGTTACGAGCAGTACTTC. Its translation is CASSLSAGARYEQYF.

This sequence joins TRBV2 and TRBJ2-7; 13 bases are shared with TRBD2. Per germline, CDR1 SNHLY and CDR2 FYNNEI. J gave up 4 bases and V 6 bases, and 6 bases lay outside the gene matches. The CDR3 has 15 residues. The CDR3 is CASRAGLAGIYEQYF. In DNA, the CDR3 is TGTGCCAGCAGAGCGGGACTAGCGGGAATTTACGAGCAGTACTTC.

CDR3 protein: CASSEEGRFNTEAFF. The CDR3 nucleotides are TGTGCCAGCAGTGAAGAGGGCAGATTTAACACTGAAGCTTTCTTT. The chain is built from TRBV2 and TRBJ1-1, with no clear D. Looked up from germline, CDR1 is SNHLY and CDR2 is FYNNEI. V lost 1 base to trimming and J lost 2 bases, with 11 bases between them. This CDR3 region has 15 residues.